This entry is about one T cell receptor beta chain. The antigen is not known. Sequenced by immunoSEQ multiplex PCR; TCRdb stores in-frame clones only, minus some. The sample has roughly 220,000 clones, over 65% seen once. This specimen belongs to a study of cytotoxic CD8 clonotypes in ibrutinib-treated CLL. Study-wide background: The subjects consisted of ten to twelve relapsed/refractory and roughly 14 treatment-naive individuals, with about 17 IGHV unmutated. Response sampling came at median roughly a year of treatment, ranging roughly 6 to 40 months. Study-wide points: Contraction or stability on treatment was seen for public clonotypes, which were uncommon. Pretreatment clonality was elevated relative to age-matched healthy donors and paralleled circulating CD8+ T-cell counts.

Trimming removed 0 bases from V and 4 bases from J, with 10 bases in between. Germline V gene data show CDR1 as SGHKS and CDR2 as YYEKEE (reference sequence). This CDR3 region has 15 residues. V usage is TRBV5-5 and J usage is TRBJ2-2; D is unresolved. Sequenced here: PBMCs, sampled after 12 months of ibrutinib treatment. The sequence came from a human donor with chronic lymphocytic leukemia. The CDR3 reads CASSLAPLVTGELFF. CDR3 DNA sequence: TGTGCCAGCAGCTTGGCTCCCCTAGTCACCGGGGAGCTGTTTTTT.